Listed below are T cell receptor beta chains from one sample, sequenced in a study of cytomegalovirus exposure and HLA in healthy donors. Produced via immunoSEQ multiplex PCR; TCRdb's table is partial and in-frame only. The repertoire includes 140,000 to 150,000 clones, over 90% of them detected once, and less than 2% sits in the top ten. The sequenced sample consisted of PBMCs. The receptor source for this set is a man aged 18 to 30 in good health and CMV-seropositive. Each CDR3 is given with its conserved first and last residue. Fields, in order: D gene, clone size, V gene, J gene, CDR3 protein, CDR3 DNA. A D gene is named only where the DNA matches it firmly. Clone size is not always given. Where it is, it says once, few, many or a class for expanded clones.

NA,NA,TRBV11-2,TRBJ2-7,CASSIASSEITYEQYF,TGTGCCAGCAGCATAGCGTCTAGCGAAATTACCTACGAGCAGTACTTC
NA,NA,TRBV10-1,TRBJ1-5,CASKQGHRVSAQPQHF,TGCGCCAGCAAGCAGGGTCACAGGGTAAGCGCCCAGCCCCAGCATTTT
TRBD1,NA,TRBV5-1,TRBJ2-5,CASSYNGQGQETQYF,TGCGCCAGCAGCTACAACGGACAGGGGCAAGAGACCCAGTACTTC
TRBD2,NA,TRBV9,TRBJ2-2,CASSGTSGRWDTGELFF,TGTGCCAGCAGCGGGACTAGCGGGAGGTGGGACACCGGGGAGCTGTTTTTT
NA,NA,TRBV29-1,TRBJ2-1,CSVEAGFF,TGCAGCGTTGAAGCCGGGTTCTTC
TRBD2,NA,TRBV27,TRBJ2-5,CASRIGSGRRGETQYF,TGTGCCAGCAGGATAGGGAGCGGGAGGAGGGGAGAGACCCAGTACTTC
NA,few,TRBV6-5,TRBJ2-3,CASREAWLADTQYF,TGTGCCAGCAGGGAGGCCTGGCTGGCGGATACGCAGTATTTT
TRBD1,NA,TRBV6-1,TRBJ2-1,CASSLTRQGGEQFF,TGTGCCAGCAGTCTTACCCGACAGGGGGGTGAGCAGTTCTTC
TRBD2,NA,TRBV5-1,TRBJ2-4,CASSPTAGGPAKNIQYF,TGCGCCAGCAGCCCGACTGCGGGAGGGCCGGCCAAAAACATTCAGTACTTC
NA,NA,TRBV4-2,TRBJ1-1,CASSQVQGFDTEAFF,TGTGCCAGCAGCCAAGTTCAGGGATTTGACACTGAAGCTTTCTTT
TRBD1,NA,TRBV29-1,TRBJ2-5,CSVLRNRGPQETQYF,TGCAGCGTTTTAAGGAACAGGGGCCCGCAAGAGACCCAGTACTTC
TRBD1,NA,TRBV7-2,TRBJ1-5,CASSLGQGFNQPQHF,TGTGCCAGCAGCTTGGGACAGGGGTTCAATCAGCCCCAGCATTTT
TRBD1,NA,TRBV6-5,TRBJ1-1,CASSSLDRDSTEAFF,TGTGCCAGCAGTTCTCTTGACAGGGATAGCACTGAAGCTTTCTTT
NA,NA,TRBV5-1,TRBJ1-2,CASSSTGILPNYGYTF,TGCGCCAGCAGCTCAACAGGGATACTACCGAACTATGGCTACACCTTC
NA,NA,TRBV5-1,TRBJ1-2,CASSSQTNYGYTF,TGCGCCAGCAGCTCACAGACAAACTATGGCTACACCTTC
NA,NA,TRBV28,TRBJ1-5,CASSFATSSNQPQHF,TGTGCCAGCAGTTTCGCGACAAGCAGCAATCAGCCCCAGCATTTT
TRBD1,NA,TRBV2,TRBJ2-5,CASSGTGGWETQYF,TGTGCCAGCAGTGGGACAGGGGGCTGGGAGACCCAGTACTTC
NA,NA,TRBV5-1,TRBJ1-1,CASSFGVGTEAFF,TGCGCCAGCAGCTTCGGGGTCGGGACTGAAGCTTTCTTT
NA,NA,TRBV28,TRBJ2-2,CASSLWAGVNTGELFF,TGTGCCAGCAGTTTGTGGGCGGGTGTGAACACCGGGGAGCTGTTTTTT
NA,NA,TRBV30,TRBJ2-7,CAWSVHRTGISYEQYF,TGTGCCTGGAGTGTACACCGAACAGGTATATCCTACGAGCAGTACTTC
TRBD1,NA,TRBV28,TRBJ1-2,CASSKRQGKGYTF,TGTGCCAGCAGTAAAAGACAGGGCAAGGGCTACACCTTC
NA,NA,TRBV6-1,TRBJ2-2,CASSEGSGTGELFF,TGTGCCAGCAGTGAAGGTTCCGGGACCGGGGAGCTGTTTTTT
NA,once,TRBV4-2,TRBJ2-7,CASSPTRGEQYF,TGTGCCAGCAGCCCTACTCGGGGCGAGCAGTACTTC
NA,NA,TRBV7-6,TRBJ2-1,CASSNHPPGTTSARPYNEQFF,TGTGCCAGCAGCAACCACCCCCCTGGGACAACCTCTGCTAGACCATACAATGAGCAGTTCTTC
TRBD2,NA,TRBV27,TRBJ2-7,CASSLSGGLAGAYPYEQYF,TGTGCCAGCAGTTTATCGGGGGGACTAGCGGGAGCCTACCCCTACGAGCAGTACTTC
TRBD1,NA,TRBV7-2,TRBJ2-7,CASSLDLDRGYEQYF,TGTGCCAGCAGCTTAGACCTCGACAGGGGCTACGAGCAGTACTTC
NA,NA,TRBV7-9,TRBJ1-2,CASSLGAGNRANYGYTF,TGTGCCAGCAGCTTAGGGGCAGGGAACCGAGCTAACTATGGCTACACCTTC
NA,NA,TRBV7-8,TRBJ1-5,CASSLGNRVDQPQHF,TGTGCCAGCAGCTTAGGGAACAGGGTAGATCAGCCCCAGCATTTT
NA,NA,TRBV20-1,TRBJ2-1,CSASSSNEQFF,TGCAGTGCTTCGTCCTCGAATGAGCAGTTCTTC
NA,NA,TRBV4-2,TRBJ2-5,CASSQQVQETQYF,TGTGCCAGCAGCCAACAGGTCCAAGAGACCCAGTACTTC
NA,once,TRBV2,TRBJ2-5,CASRPREQYF,TGTGCCAGCCGACCCCGGGAGCAGTACTTC